Shown below are 14 T cell receptor beta chains from a single sample sequenced in a study of blood T cell repertoires in COVID-19. Assay: immunoSEQ multiplex PCR; the TCRdb copy retains only in-frame clones and omits some. Of around 54,000 clones in the sample, roughly 80% were seen once. The sequenced sample was peripheral blood. Receptor source: a woman aged 60-75 years with acute or convalescent COVID-19.

V is TRBV5-6 and J is TRBJ2-3; TRBD2 is a possible D gene (6 bases). Per germline, CDR1 SGHDT and CDR2 YYEEEE. The CDR3 contains 14 residues. V lost 4 bases and J 6 bases, leaving 15 bases between the germline ends. The CDR3 coding sequence is TGTGCCAGCAGCCCCCGGGACTGGCCCGATACGCAGTATTTT. It is translated as CASSPRDWPDTQYF.

On this clone: One junction end does not reproduce the germline sequence, and a read error may be involved. The rearrangement uses TRBV6-5 and TRBJ2-7; 12 bases agree with TRBD2. The CDR3 is made up of 12 amino acids. Germline assignment: CDR1 MNHEY and CDR2 SVGAGI. CDR3 coding DNA: TGTGCCAGCAGACGACTAGCGGGAGAGCTGTACTTC. It specifies CASRRLAGELYF.

This chain connects TRBV27 to TRBJ2-2; 7 bases are shared with TRBD1. From germline, CDR1 is MNHEY and CDR2 SMNVEV (reference sequence). V was pared by 5 bases and J by 5 bases, with 8 bases of the junction left unmatched. This CDR3 contains 15 residues. The CDR3 sequence: CASSPQGIRTGELFF. The CDR3 DNA sequence: TGTGCCAGCAGTCCACAGGGGATCAGGACCGGGGAGCTGTTTTTT.

The J gene is TRBJ2-1, the V gene TRBV5-1; TRBD2 agrees at 10 bases. Germline values: CDR1 SGHRS, CDR2 YFSETQ. The junction had 4 bases not matched to a gene; V was cut back by 7 bases and J by 3 bases. The CDR3 is made up of 14 amino acids. In DNA form, the CDR3 reads TGCGCCAGCGGGCTAGCGGGAGTCTACAATGAGCAGTTCTTC. Its translation: CASGLAGVYNEQFF.

This sequence joins TRBV5-1 and TRBJ2-7, with TRBD1 matching over 7 bases. This CDR3 comprises 14 residues. Germline CDR1 is SGHRS and CDR2 is YFSETQ. V lost 4 bases, J lost 0 bases, and 4 bases stayed unmatched. The CDR3 region has the DNA TGCGCCAGCAGCAGAGGGACAGTCTCCTACGAGCAGTACTTC. It encodes CASSRGTVSYEQYF.

As to this clone: At one end, the junction sequence differs from germline, possibly due to a read error. V gene TRBV2 combines with J gene TRBJ1-1, with D hard to call. Germline V gene sequence: CDR1 SNHLY, CDR2 FYNNEI. The CDR3 totals 12 residues. CDR3 residues: CASNELFTEAFF. CDR3 bases: TGTGCCAGCAATGAACTGTTTACTGAAGCTTTCTTT. Together with reference TRBV2 and TRBJ1-1, the CDR3 gives the full variable domain: EPEVTQTPSHQVTQMGQEVILRCVPISNHLYFYWYRQILGQKVEFLVSFYNNEISEKSEIFDDQFSVERPDGSNFTLKIRSTKLEDSAMYFCASNELFTEAFFGQGTRLTVV.

The chain couples TRBV5-1 to TRBJ2-1, with 7 bases aligning to TRBD2. The J segment lost 4 bases and the V segment lost 4 bases, leaving 11 bases of the junction unmatched. Per germline, CDR1 SGHRS and CDR2 YFSETQ. This CDR3 contains 16 residues. The CDR3 DNA follows: TGCGCCAGCAGCCCCGGGGGGTCCCGGAGGTACAATGAGCAGTTCTTC. It specifies CASSPGGSRRYNEQFF.

CDR3 nucleotides: TGTGCCACCAGCAGAGATATGAGCGGGGGGGCTTACGAGCAGTACTTC. Amino acid sequence: CATSRDMSGGAYEQYF. The chain employs TRBV15 and TRBJ2-7, with 10 positions matching TRBD2. The germline gives CDR1 LNHNV, CDR2 YYDKDF (reference sequence). V lost 0 bases to trimming and J lost 4 bases; unmatched junction nucleotides: 6. This CDR3 has 16 amino acids. Drawing the rest from reference TRBV15 and TRBJ2-7, the complete variable domain is DAMVIQNPRYQVTQFGKPVTLSCSQTLNHNVMYWYQQKSSQAPKLLFHYYDKDFNNEADTPDNFQSRRPNTSFCFLDIRSPGLGDTAMYLCATSRDMSGGAYEQYFGPGTRLTVT.

V is TRBV14 and J is TRBJ1-2, with 8 bases lining up with TRBD1. Germline V gene sequence: CDR1 SGHDN, CDR2 FVKESK. CDR3 size: 13 residues. The ends lost 4 bases at V and 4 bases at J; junction bases unmatched: 2. The CDR3 DNA reads TGTGCCAGCAGCCCGGGACAGGCCTATGGCTACACCTTC. It yields the protein CASSPGQAYGYTF.

CDR3 in DNA: TGTGCCAGCAGCTTAGATAGGTGGGGAGCCGAACTGTTTTTT. Residues: CASSLDRWGAELFF. The chain uses TRBV11-2 and TRBJ1-4, with D unclear. Germline-derived CDR1 and CDR2 are SGHAT and FQNNGV. The CDR3 has 14 residues. V lost 0 bases and J lost 12, with 14 bases in between.

This chain connects TRBV7-2 to TRBJ1-2; D is unresolved. V shed 9 bases and J shed 7 bases, with 15 bases lying between them. CDR3 length: 12 residues. CDR1 and CDR2 from the germline V gene are SGHTA and FQGNSA. CDR3 DNA sequence: TGTGCCAGTAGACTAGCGGGCCCTGGCTACACCTTC. As protein: CASRLAGPGYTF.

This chain joins TRBV11-2 and TRBJ2-3; no clear D gene. Trimming pared 5 bases from V and 6 bases from J, leaving 9 bases between. Germline lookup yields CDR1 SGHAT and CDR2 FQNNGV. The CDR3 extends over 12 amino acids. CDR3 coding DNA: TGTGCCAGCAGCCGTGTGGGCGATACGCAGTATTTT. Its translation is CASSRVGDTQYF.

The chain joins TRBV5-1 to TRBJ1-4; 7 nucleotides line up with TRBD1. The CDR3 has 15 residues. The germline gives CDR1 SGHRS, CDR2 YFSETQ. V trimming: 4 bases; J trimming: 3 bases; junction bases outside the gene matches: 6. CDR3 coding DNA: TGCGCCAGCAGCGCCCAGACAGGGCCTAATGAAAAACTGTTTTTT. It translates to CASSAQTGPNEKLFF.

The chain carries TRBV6-5 and TRBJ1-3; D gene unclear. The CDR3 covers 14 residues. Germline CDR1 reads MNHEY; CDR2 reads SVGAGI. V was pared by 4 bases and J by 0 bases, with 7 bases between. CDR3 DNA sequence: TGTGCCAGCAGTTCAGATCACTCTGGAAACACCATATATTTT. Encoded protein: CASSSDHSGNTIYF.